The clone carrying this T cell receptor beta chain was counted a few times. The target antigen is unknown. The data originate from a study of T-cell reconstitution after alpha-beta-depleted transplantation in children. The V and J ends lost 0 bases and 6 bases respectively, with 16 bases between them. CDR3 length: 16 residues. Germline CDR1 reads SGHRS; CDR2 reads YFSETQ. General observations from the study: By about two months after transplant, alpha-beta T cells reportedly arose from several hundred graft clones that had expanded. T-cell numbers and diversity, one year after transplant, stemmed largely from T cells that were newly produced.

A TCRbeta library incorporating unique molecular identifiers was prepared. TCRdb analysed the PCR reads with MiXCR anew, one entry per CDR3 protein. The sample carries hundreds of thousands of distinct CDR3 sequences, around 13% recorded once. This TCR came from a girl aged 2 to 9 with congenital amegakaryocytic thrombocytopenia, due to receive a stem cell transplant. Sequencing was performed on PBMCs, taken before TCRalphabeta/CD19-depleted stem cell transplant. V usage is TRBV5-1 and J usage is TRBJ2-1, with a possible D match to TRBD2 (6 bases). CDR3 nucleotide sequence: TGCGCCAGCAGCTTGGCTTGGGACGGGAGACTCAATGAGCAGTTCTTC. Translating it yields CASSLAWDGRLNEQFF.